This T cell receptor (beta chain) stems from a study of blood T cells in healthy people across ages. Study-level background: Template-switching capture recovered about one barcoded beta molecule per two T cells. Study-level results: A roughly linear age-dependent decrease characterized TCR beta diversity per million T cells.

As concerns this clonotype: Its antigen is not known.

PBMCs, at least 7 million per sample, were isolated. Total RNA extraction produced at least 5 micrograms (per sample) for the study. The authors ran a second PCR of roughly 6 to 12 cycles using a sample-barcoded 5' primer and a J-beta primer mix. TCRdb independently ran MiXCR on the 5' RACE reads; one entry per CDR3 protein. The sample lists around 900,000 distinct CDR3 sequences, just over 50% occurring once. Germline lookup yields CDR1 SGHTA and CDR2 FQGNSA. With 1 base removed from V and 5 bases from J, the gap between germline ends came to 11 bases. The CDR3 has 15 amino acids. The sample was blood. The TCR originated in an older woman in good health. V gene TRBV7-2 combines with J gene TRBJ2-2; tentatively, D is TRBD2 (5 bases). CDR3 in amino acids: CASSLGPRGTGELFF. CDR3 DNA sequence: TGTGCCAGCAGCTTAGGACCCCGGGGAACCGGGGAGCTGTTTTTT.